The 6 T cell receptor beta chains below come from one sample, sequenced in a study of cytomegalovirus exposure and HLA in healthy donors. Measured with immunoSEQ multiplex PCR; TCRdb has only the in-frame clones, and not every one. The data hold more than 85,000 clones, with roughly 88% observed a single time. Material: PBMCs. These receptors came from a woman aged 30 to 39 in good health and CMV-seropositive.

The chain links TRBV30 to TRBJ2-7; D remains ambiguous. V was trimmed by 2 bases and J by 3 bases, leaving 11 bases between them. Per the germline V gene, CDR1 is GTSNPN and CDR2 is SVGIG (reference sequence). This CDR3 has 13 residues. The CDR3 reads CAWSQTSLYEQYF. The CDR3 nucleotides are TGTGCCTGGAGTCAAACGAGTCTCTACGAGCAGTACTTC.

This chain links TRBV6-1 with TRBJ1-5; D not resolved. Germline V gene data show CDR1 as MNHNS and CDR2 as SASEGT. The CDR3 spans 15 residues. Trimming took off 3 bases at V and 5 bases at J, with 14 bases between the two ends. The CDR3 region has the DNA TGTGCCAGCAGTGAGAGGGAGGGATCGCATCAGCCCCAGCATTTT. It codes for CASSEREGSHQPQHF.

The V call is TRBV7-7, the J call TRBJ2-7; 9 bases are a match to TRBD1. With 5 bases clipped from V and 2 bases from J, the junction kept 25 bases outside the gene matches. Germline assignment: CDR1 SSHAT and CDR2 FNYEAQ (reference sequence). The CDR3 is made up of 21 amino acids. DNA for the CDR3: TGTGCCAGCAGCCCCAACCAAAGAGGACAGGGGAAGCGAATAGGGACCTACGAGCAGTACTTC. This translates into CASSPNQRGQGKRIGTYEQYF.

The chain is built from TRBV23-1 and TRBJ1-4; 7 bases are shared with TRBD1. TRBV23-1 is designated an ORF whose function remains uncertain. There are 17 residues in the CDR3. V lost 0 bases to trimming and J lost 17 bases; unmatched junction nucleotides: 21. CDR3 amino acids: CASSQSRPRGQIEKFFF. DNA of the CDR3: TGCGCCAGCAGTCAATCGCGACCTAGGGGGCAAATTGAAAAATTCTTTTTT.

This chain links TRBV7-8 with TRBJ2-1; D uncertain. This CDR3 is 13 amino acids long. Trimming stripped 4 bases from V and 8 bases from J, with 12 bases between. In germline, CDR1 is SGHVS, CDR2 FQNEAQ. CDR3 amino acids: CASSSSRTDEQFF. Here the CDR3 DNA reads TGTGCCAGCAGCTCCTCTAGAACCGATGAGCAGTTCTTC.

The J gene is TRBJ2-2, the V gene TRBV4-1; possibly TRBD2 for D (5 bases). This CDR3 region has 16 residues. Trimming removed 1 base at V and 4 bases at J, with 13 bases between. Germline V gives CDR1 MGHRA, CDR2 YSYEKL. CDR3 sequence (DNA): TGCGCCAGCAGCCAAGCTGATAGCGCCCTCACCGGGGAGCTGTTTTTT. Translation gives CASSQADSALTGELFF.